This passage covers 18 T cell receptor beta chains from one sample sequenced in a study of blood T cell dynamics during melanoma immunotherapy. Sequenced by immunoSEQ multiplex PCR; TCRdb stores in-frame clones only, minus some. The sample contains under 950 clones, less than 90% of which appear only once. Time point reported: week 3, after first cycle of checkpoint inhibitor. This specimen consisted of cell-free DNA from blood, obtained from a patient treated with checkpoint blockade. The receptors come from a human donor with melanoma.

The gene calls are TRBV7-9 and TRBJ1-3; D may be TRBD1 (6 bases). The CDR3 has 15 amino acids. V dropped 1 base and J dropped 2 bases, with 9 bases sitting between them. The germline gives CDR1 SEHNR, CDR2 FQNEAQ (reference sequence). CDR3 in amino acids: CASSLGGATGNTIYF. CDR3 bases: TGTGCCAGCAGCTTAGGGGGGGCCACTGGAAACACCATATATTTT.

J is TRBJ2-5 and V is TRBV27; the match to TRBD2 covers 10 bases. The DNA matches TRBJ2-7 better at its end, which makes the J call doubtful. Germline CDR1 and CDR2: MNHEY and SMNVEV (reference sequence). CDR3 size: 16 residues. CDR3 sequence (DNA): TGTGCCAGCAGTTTAACTAGCGGGATCCTTTCCTACGAGCAGTACTTC. Encoded protein: CASSLTSGILSYEQYF.

This chain uses TRBV19 with TRBJ2-7, with 7 bases aligning to TRBD1. The CDR3 contains 13 residues. The V segment lost 5 bases and the J segment 0 bases; nucleotides outside the gene matches: 1. Germline V CDR1 and CDR2: LNHDA, SQIVND (reference sequence). The DNA for the CDR3 is TGTGCCAGTAGTGCAGGGGGCTCCTACGAGCAGTACTTC. This translates into CASSAGGSYEQYF.

The chain has TRBV9 and TRBJ2-5; 8 nucleotides align to TRBD2. CDR1 and CDR2 (germline): SGDLS, YYNGEE. The CDR3 covers 14 residues. With 2 bases clipped from V and 1 base from J, the junction kept 1 base outside the gene matches. CDR3 region: CASSVTSGQETQYF. For the CDR3, the DNA is TGTGCCAGCAGCGTCACTAGCGGCCAAGAGACCCAGTACTTC. Together with reference TRBV9 and TRBJ2-5, the CDR3 gives the full variable domain: DSGVTQTPKHLITATGQRVTLRCSPRSGDLSVYWYQQSLDQGLQFLIQYYNGEERAKGNILERFSAQQFPDLHSELNLSSLELGDSALYFCASSVTSGQETQYFGPGTRLLVL.

This sequence joins TRBV6-1 and TRBJ1-3, with TRBD1 matching 10 bases. The germline V gene encodes CDR1 MNHNS and CDR2 SASEGT. Trimming removed 0 bases from V and 4 bases from J; junction bases left unmatched: 9. The CDR3 contains 18 residues. CDR3 residues: CASSEAGQGMNFGNTIYF. The CDR3 DNA sequence: TGTGCCAGCAGTGAAGCGGGACAGGGGATGAATTTCGGAAACACCATATATTTT.

The count of this clone is one. CDR3 sequence reads: CASSPFRTGYEQYF. As DNA, the CDR3 is TGTGCCAGTAGTCCTTTTAGGACCGGCTACGAGCAGTACTTC. V is TRBV19 and J is TRBJ2-7; D is ambiguous. Germline V gives CDR1 LNHDA, CDR2 SQIVND (reference sequence). Deletions cut 5 bases from V and 3 bases from J, with 14 bases between. The CDR3 spans 14 residues.

The J gene is TRBJ2-1, the V gene TRBV7-2, with D perhaps matching TRBD1 or TRBD2 (6 bases each). The V gene lost 8 bases and the J gene lost 0 bases, with 14 bases spanning the gap. Germline V CDR1 and CDR2: SGHTA, FQGNSA. The CDR3 is made up of 15 amino acids. The CDR3 DNA follows: TGTGCCAGCGGGATAGGGGGGTTCTCCTACAATGAGCAGTTCTTC. It yields the protein CASGIGGFSYNEQFF.

The V gene is TRBV7-9, the J gene TRBJ1-6; no definite D call. Looked up from germline, CDR1 is SEHNR and CDR2 is FQNEAQ (reference sequence). The CDR3 is 14 amino acids. Trimming cost V 1 base and J 8 bases, with 9 bases left between them. Written as DNA, the CDR3 is TGTGCCAGCAGCTTAGTCGGGGATCATTCACCCCTCCACTTT. Its translation: CASSLVGDHSPLHF.

The chain is built from TRBV2 and TRBJ1-5, with TRBD1 matching over 8 bases. Unmatched junction bases numbered 6, after V lost 7 bases and J lost 4 bases. CDR3 length: 14 residues. CDR1 and CDR2 from the germline V gene are SNHLY and FYNNEI. The CDR3 nucleotides are TGTGCCAGCACCCCGGGGACAGGAAATCAGCCCCAGCATTTT. This codes for CASTPGTGNQPQHF. The full variable domain, completed using reference TRBV2 and TRBJ1-5, is EPEVTQTPSHQVTQMGQEVILRCVPISNHLYFYWYRQILGQKVEFLVSFYNNEISEKSEIFDDQFSVERPDGSNFTLKIRSTKLEDSAMYFCASTPGTGNQPQHFGDGTRLSIL.

The chain uses TRBV6-1 and TRBJ2-7; 8 bases fit TRBD2. CDR1 and CDR2 from the germline V gene are MNHNS and SASEGT. With V trimmed by 9 bases and J by 0 bases, 10 bases remained unmatched. This CDR3 has 15 residues. The CDR3 spells CASRLASSSSYEQYF. DNA for the CDR3: TGTGCCAGTAGACTAGCGAGCTCTTCCTCCTACGAGCAGTACTTC.

This sequence joins TRBV6-4 and TRBJ2-3, with D tentatively TRBD1 (5 bases). The CDR3 runs 14 residues. Trimming left V 8 bases short and J 1 base short, with 13 bases between. Germline V gives CDR1 MRHNA, CDR2 SNTAGT. CDR3 coding DNA: TGTGCCAGCTCACGTCAGGGTGGCACAGATACGCAGTATTTT. It yields the protein CASSRQGGTDTQYF.

The J gene is TRBJ2-7, the V gene TRBV9, with 9 bases lining up with TRBD1. Trimming removed 6 bases from V and 6 bases from J; junction bases left unmatched: 7. From germline, CDR1 is SGDLS and CDR2 YYNGEE. This CDR3 spans 13 amino acids. The CDR3 loop reads CASNRGQSPEQYF. The CDR3 region has the DNA TGTGCCAGCAACAGGGGGCAGTCCCCCGAGCAGTACTTC. Filled out from reference TRBV9 and TRBJ2-7, the complete variable domain reads DSGVTQTPKHLITATGQRVTLRCSPRSGDLSVYWYQQSLDQGLQFLIQYYNGEERAKGNILERFSAQQFPDLHSELNLSSLELGDSALYFCASNRGQSPEQYFGPGTRLTVT.

V is TRBV28 and J is TRBJ1-2; TRBD1 aligns across 12 bases. CDR3 length: 16 amino acids. The V gene end was trimmed by 5 bases and the J gene end by 4 bases; junction bases not matched to a gene: 8. Germline CDR1 MDHEN, CDR2 SYDVKM. In nucleotides, the CDR3 is TGTGCCAGCAGTCGTATCGGGACAGGGGGCGGCTATGGCTACACCTTC. This translates into CASSRIGTGGGYGYTF.

CDR3 nucleotide sequence: TGTGCCTGGTCCCCTCGGGGGGATAACTATGGCTACACCTTC. Translating gives CAWSPRGDNYGYTF. V and J are TRBV30 and TRBJ1-2; D perhaps matches TRBD1 (5 bases). The CDR3 consists of 14 residues. V was pared by 5 bases and J by 1 base, with 14 bases between. The germline gives CDR1 GTSNPN, CDR2 SVGIG (reference sequence).

This chain uses TRBV7-3 with TRBJ1-4; maybe TRBD1 (6 bases). The V and J ends lost 5 bases and 6 bases respectively, with 19 bases between them. Germline CDR1 reads SGHTA; CDR2 reads FQGTGA. This CDR3 region has 16 residues. The CDR3 protein is CASSLLPRGWHEKLFF. The CDR3 nucleotides read TGTGCCAGCAGCCTCTTACCGAGGGGGTGGCATGAAAAACTGTTTTTT.

V gene TRBV7-6 combines with J gene TRBJ2-6; no firm D call. Germline CDR1 and CDR2: SGHVS and FNYEAQ. Trimming pared 5 bases from V and 5 bases from J, leaving 16 bases between. This CDR3 comprises 16 residues. CDR3 DNA sequence: TGTGCCAGCAGCCAAATCTCACAAAGTCGGGCCAACGTCCTGACTTTC. It encodes CASSQISQSRANVLTF.

The V call is TRBV30, the J call TRBJ2-7; TRBD1 aligns across 8 bases. In germline, CDR1 is GTSNPN, CDR2 SVGIG (reference sequence). The CDR3 runs 14 residues. Trimming removed 3 bases from V and 5 bases from J; junction bases left unmatched: 9. Here the CDR3 reads CAWRPQGVGHEQYF. Here the CDR3 DNA reads TGTGCCTGGAGACCACAGGGGGTAGGGCACGAGCAGTACTTC.

About this clone itself: At one end, the junction sequence differs from germline, possibly due to a read error. This chain links TRBV5-1 with TRBJ2-3; possibly TRBD2 for D (6 bases). CDR1 is SGHRS and CDR2 is YFSETQ in the germline V gene. The CDR3 has 13 amino acids. CDR3 in DNA: TGCGCCAGCAGCATCACTAGCAGAGATACGCAGTATTTT. Its protein product is CASSITSRDTQYF.